This T cell receptor (beta chain) came from a study of glioma-infiltrating T cells after dendritic cell vaccination. Overall study context: Patients had newly diagnosed or recurrent glioblastoma and received dendritic cell vaccines.

Assay used: immunoSEQ multiplex PCR; TCRdb lists only in-frame clones, some missing. Of around 87,000 clones in the sample, under 85% are singletons; the top ten hold about 6.8%. Time point noted: after dendritic cell vaccination, including at tumor progression/relapse. PBMC were collected before vaccination, two weeks after the third vaccination, and at progression. Germline loops: CDR1 SGHNT, CDR2 YYREEE (reference sequence). The CDR3 spans 18 residues. Trimming took 4 bases from V and 0 from J; bases not matched to a gene: 4. This clone was counted a few times. This TCR was recovered from a human donor with glioblastoma. The chain couples TRBV5-4 to TRBJ2-6, with TRBD2 identical over 13 bases. The specimen was blood, collected after dendritic cell vaccination. The CDR3 DNA reads as TGTGCCAGCAGCGGGGGACTAGCGGGGAACTCTGGGGCCAACGTCCTGACTTTC. It translates to CASSGGLAGNSGANVLTF.